This T cell receptor beta chain was obtained from a study of blood T cell repertoires in COVID-19. The repertoire was sequenced with immunoSEQ multiplex PCR; TCRdb's copy has only in-frame clones and lacks some. This sample has more than 200,000 clones, with around 85% found just once. The length of the CDR3 is 13 residues. Looked up from germline, CDR1 is SQVTM and CDR2 is ANQGSEA. The J segment lost 4 bases and the V segment lost 5 bases, leaving 4 bases of the junction unmatched. The sequenced material came from peripheral blood. This TCR was sampled from a woman older than 75 with acute or convalescent COVID-19. The chain combines TRBV29-1 with TRBJ2-5, with TRBD1 identical over 10 bases. CDR3 nucleotides: TGCAGCGTTTTTCGGACAGGGGGAGAGACCCAGTACTTC. Amino acids: CSVFRTGGETQYF.